Listed here are 23 T cell receptor beta chains from one sample, sequenced in a study of glioma-infiltrating T cells (dated by TCRdb to between 2015 and 2016). Sequenced using an Illumina MiSeq. TCR alpha and beta CDR3 regions were amplified with the iRepertoire nested amplicon-rescue multiplex PCR (arm-PCR) platform from RNA. TCRdb ran its own pipeline on the public reads, namely fastp trimming at Q25 and MiXCR clone calling, and kept in-frame beta chains. Entries are consolidated by CDR3 protein sequence, retaining the most common genes and DNA. For this sample there are roughly 120,000 distinct CDR3 sequences; about 23% appear just once. 13% to 15% of the sample is in the top ten clones. The sample taken for sequencing was glioma tissue, nonneoplastic brain tissue, or PBMCs (not recorded which). The receptors shown here come from a human donor with low-grade glioma or glioblastoma, undergoing nonglioma brain surgery, or in good health (not recorded which).

Turning to this clonotype: This may stem from a read error, because a much larger clone lies one nucleotide away. V is TRBV27 and J is TRBJ2-7; maybe TRBD2 (6 bases). Germline V gives CDR1 MNHEY, CDR2 SMNVEV (reference sequence). The CDR3 consists of 12 residues. The DNA for the CDR3 is TGTGCCAGCAGTTTATCGGGGGGACGGCAGTGCTTC. Its translation: CASSLSGGRQCF.

As for this clonotype: Given a much more abundant clone one base away, this may be a read error. The chain couples TRBV4-1 to TRBJ2-7, with D maybe TRBD2 (6 bases). V lost 3 bases and J lost 7, with 13 bases in between. Germline CDR1 MGHRA, CDR2 YSYEKL. The CDR3 loop spans 13 amino acids. CDR3 residues: CASSQREGEEQYF. The DNA for the CDR3 is TGCGCCAGCAGCCAGCGGGAAGGAGAGGAGCAGTACTTC.

This clonotype was seen ten or more times. The rearrangement joins TRBV19 to TRBJ2-3, with D perhaps TRBD1 or TRBD2 (6 bases each). Per the germline V gene, CDR1 is LNHDA and CDR2 is SQIVND (reference sequence). Trimming took off 11 bases at V and 2 bases at J, with 14 bases between the two ends. CDR3 length: 13 residues. The CDR3 reads CASRGLDTDTQYF. The CDR3 coding sequence is TGTGCCTCCCGGGGGCTTGACACAGATACGCAGTATTTT. The full variable domain, rest sourced from reference TRBV19 and TRBJ2-3, is DGGITQSPKYLFRKEGQNVTLSCEQNLNHDAMYWYRQDPGQGLRLIYYSQIVNDFQKGDIAEGYSVSREKKESFPLTVTSAQKNPTAFYLCASRGLDTDTQYFGPGTRLTVL.

This clonotype appeared once. The rearrangement uses TRBV9 and TRBJ2-1; D ambiguous. CDR1 and CDR2 (germline): SGDLS, YYNGEE. Trimming pared 3 bases from V and 7 bases from J, leaving 23 bases between. There are 17 residues in the CDR3. CDR3 in DNA: TGTGCCAGCAGCGCCGATCACGGTACCCTCCTGAGAAATGAGCAGTTCTTC. Its translation: CASSADHGTLLRNEQFF.

This rearrangement joins TRBV30 to TRBJ1-5; 9 bases fit TRBD1. The germline gives CDR1 GTSNPN, CDR2 SVGIG (reference sequence). The CDR3 consists of 16 residues. The V gene end was trimmed by 0 bases and the J gene end by 4 bases; junction bases not matched to a gene: 7. The CDR3 nucleotides read TGTGCCTGGAGTGTACTTGGGGGACAGGGAAATCAGCCCCAGCATTTT. It is translated as CAWSVLGGQGNQPQHF.

The table lists this clonotype with a few counts. The conserved closing phenylalanine or tryptophan is absent in this CDR3, likely reflecting a read error. The chain carries TRBV20-1 and TRBJ2-7, with 8 bases fitting TRBD2. Per the germline V gene, CDR1 is DFQATT and CDR2 is SNEGSKA (reference sequence). The CDR3 is 14 residues long. The junction had 9 bases not matched to a gene; V was cut back by 2 bases and J by 6 bases. The CDR3, as DNA: TGCAGTGCTAGAAGCGGGAGTGACCCTCCCGAGCAGTACTAC. Its protein is CSARSGSDPPEQYY.

This clonotype was observed at least ten times. In nucleotides, the CDR3 is TGCGCCAGCAGCACGGGGACAGGGGCAGATACGCAGTATTTT. Residues: CASSTGTGADTQYF. The genes are TRBV4-3 and TRBJ2-3, with 10 positions matching TRBD1. From germline, CDR1 is LGHNA and CDR2 YSLEER. This CDR3 comprises 14 residues. The junction had 3 bases not matched to a gene; V was cut back by 5 bases and J by 4 bases.

In its sample, this clonotype was seen many times. The chain employs TRBV6-2 or TRBV6-3 and TRBJ2-7; D tentatively reads TRBD1 or TRBD2 (5 bases each). Germline lookup yields CDR1 MNHEY and CDR2 SVGEGT. This CDR3 is 15 amino acids long. V dropped 2 bases and J dropped 2 bases, with 13 bases sitting between them. This CDR3 reads CASSYDQGATYEQYF. In DNA, the CDR3 is TGTGCCAGCAGTTACGACCAGGGAGCGACCTACGAGCAGTACTTC.

This clonotype was recorded at least ten times. Here the CDR3 DNA reads TGCGCCAGCAGTCAGGGAAACCTGCTAGCGGGAGGTTCCTACGAGCAGTACTTC. Its protein is CASSQGNLLAGGSYEQYF. The rearrangement uses TRBV4-1 and TRBJ2-7, with 11 bases that match TRBD2. The CDR3 extends over 18 amino acids. Germline CDR1 reads MGHRA; CDR2 reads YSYEKL. Germline trimming cut 6 bases from V and 1 base from J; bases unmatched to any gene: 14.

This clonotype has a count of ten or more. The V gene is TRBV6-1, the J gene TRBJ2-3, with 8 positions matching TRBD2. This CDR3 comprises 17 residues. Trimming at V came to 6 bases and at J to 3 bases, leaving 14 bases not matched to a gene. Germline V gene data show CDR1 as MNHNS and CDR2 as SASEGT. In DNA, the CDR3 is TGTGCCAGCAGACTAGCGGATTATGGTGTGGTAACAGATACGCAGTATTTT. It yields the protein CASRLADYGVVTDTQYF.

V usage is TRBV12-3 or TRBV12-4 and J usage is TRBJ2-5; 12 bases are a match to TRBD1. This CDR3 comprises 14 residues. V shed 6 bases, J shed 9 bases, and the junction held 8 bases outside the gene matches. The CDR3 here is CASRGTGGVEAQYF. The CDR3 region has the DNA TGTGCCAGCAGGGGGACAGGGGGCGTGGAGGCCCAGTACTTC.

This clonotype was found many times. The V gene is TRBV12-3 or TRBV12-4, the J gene TRBJ2-1, with 10 nucleotides matching TRBD1. J lost 3 bases, V lost 6 bases, and 2 bases had no gene match. This CDR3 is built from 14 residues. CDR3 nucleotide sequence: TGTGCCAGCAGGGGGACAGGGGACTACAATGAGCAGTTCTTC. Protein sequence: CASRGTGDYNEQFF.

This clonotype has at least ten counts. This chain links TRBV7-9 with TRBJ2-1; TRBD2 matches 7 bases. This CDR3 has 15 amino acids. CDR1 is SEHNR, CDR2 FQNEAQ, per germline (reference sequence). J gave up 5 bases and V 4 bases, and 8 bases lay outside the gene matches. CDR3 sequence reads: CASSSWGGVDNEQFF. The DNA of the CDR3 is TGTGCCAGCAGCTCATGGGGGGGGGTCGACAATGAGCAGTTCTTC.

This clonotype was counted ten times or more. As DNA, the CDR3 is TGCGCCAGCAGCTACTGGTCAACCTACAATGAGCAGTTCTTC. As protein: CASSYWSTYNEQFF. The chain recombines TRBV4-1 with TRBJ2-1; D unclear. CDR1 and CDR2 from the germline V gene are MGHRA and YSYEKL. V was clipped by 5 bases and J by 2 bases, with 10 bases between them. CDR3 length: 14 amino acids.

This clonotype was counted many times. CDR3 region: CASSRDENSPLHF. DNA of the CDR3: TGCGCCAGCAGCCGGGACGAAAATTCACCCCTCCACTTT. The rearrangement links TRBV5-1 to TRBJ1-6, with a weak D call TRBD1 (5 bases). The V gene's germline CDR1 is SGHRS and CDR2 YFSETQ. This CDR3 is built from 13 residues. The V and J ends lost 4 bases and 7 bases respectively, with 9 bases between them.

In this sample, this clonotype turned up a few times. This rearrangement joins TRBV5-1 to TRBJ2-2, with D unresolved. This CDR3 has 13 amino acids. Germline loops: CDR1 SGHRS, CDR2 YFSETQ. V was clipped by 1 base and J by 7 bases, with 8 bases between them. CDR3 in amino acids: CASSLSFDGELFF. CDR3 nucleotides: TGCGCCAGCAGCTTGTCCTTCGACGGGGAGCTGTTTTTT.

This clonotype came up many times. This CDR3 is CASKRGQGETQYF. The CDR3 DNA follows: TGTGCCAGCAAGAGGGGGCAGGGAGAGACCCAGTACTTC. This rearrangement joins TRBV14 to TRBJ2-5, with 7 positions matching TRBD1. Germline lookup yields CDR1 SGHDN and CDR2 FVKESK. The CDR3 consists of 13 residues. V dropped 7 bases and J dropped 4; count of bases not matched to a gene: 6.

This clonotype occurred many times. This chain joins TRBV2 and TRBJ1-5; D is uncertain. Trimming pared 5 bases from V and 11 bases from J, leaving 13 bases between. This CDR3 has 12 amino acids. Germline CDR1 and CDR2: SNHLY and FYNNEI. The chain's CDR3 is CASSPEAAAQHF. The CDR3 DNA follows: TGTGCCAGCAGTCCTGAGGCTGCAGCCCAGCATTTT.

This clonotype has a count of ten or more. This sequence may be a read error, since a much larger clone differs from it by one base. The V call is TRBV6-1, the J call TRBJ2-7, with D hard to call. The CDR3 sequence is 15 residues long. The V and J ends lost 6 bases and 2 bases respectively, with 17 bases between them. CDR1 and CDR2 (germline): MNHNS, SASEGT. DNA for the CDR3: TGTGCCAGCAGCGACTCGGTCACGAACCCCTACGAGCAGTACTTC. Translation: CASSDSVTNPYEQYF.

This clonotype showed up just a few times. V is TRBV4-1 and J is TRBJ2-1; D remains ambiguous. V lost 0 bases and J lost 2, with 14 bases in between. This CDR3 spans 17 amino acids. The germline V gene encodes CDR1 MGHRA and CDR2 YSYEKL. The CDR3 region has the DNA TGCGCCAGCAGCCAAGATATCCCGAGTGCCACCTACAATGAGCAGTTCTTC. As protein: CASSQDIPSATYNEQFF.

This clonotype occurred a few times. The chain has TRBV12-3 or TRBV12-4 and TRBJ2-7, with 8 bases fitting TRBD2. The CDR3 extends over 14 amino acids. After removal of 8 bases from V and 5 bases from J, the junction contained 11 bases not matched to a gene. For the CDR3, the DNA is TGTGCCAGCCGCAAAGCGGGAGATCTCCACGAGCAGTACTTC. Its protein product is CASRKAGDLHEQYF.

The chain recombines TRBV19 with TRBJ2-6, with D unresolved. The V end was cut by 0 bases, the J end by 1 base, with 7 bases between. Germline V lookup: CDR1 LNHDA, CDR2 SQIVND (reference sequence). The CDR3 is made up of 16 amino acids. The CDR3 protein is CASSIDGDSGANVLTF. The CDR3 DNA is TGTGCCAGTAGTATAGATGGGGATTCTGGGGCCAACGTCCTGACTTTC.

This clonotype appeared a few times. The junction differs from germline at one of its ends, possibly a read error. The V gene is TRBV3-1, the J gene TRBJ2-5; D unclear. Looked up from germline, CDR1 is LGHDT and CDR2 is YNNKEL (reference sequence). The CDR3 covers 12 residues. CDR3 sequence: CASSRIQETQCF. For the CDR3, the DNA is TGTGCCAGCAGCCGAATACAAGAGACCCAGTGCTTC.